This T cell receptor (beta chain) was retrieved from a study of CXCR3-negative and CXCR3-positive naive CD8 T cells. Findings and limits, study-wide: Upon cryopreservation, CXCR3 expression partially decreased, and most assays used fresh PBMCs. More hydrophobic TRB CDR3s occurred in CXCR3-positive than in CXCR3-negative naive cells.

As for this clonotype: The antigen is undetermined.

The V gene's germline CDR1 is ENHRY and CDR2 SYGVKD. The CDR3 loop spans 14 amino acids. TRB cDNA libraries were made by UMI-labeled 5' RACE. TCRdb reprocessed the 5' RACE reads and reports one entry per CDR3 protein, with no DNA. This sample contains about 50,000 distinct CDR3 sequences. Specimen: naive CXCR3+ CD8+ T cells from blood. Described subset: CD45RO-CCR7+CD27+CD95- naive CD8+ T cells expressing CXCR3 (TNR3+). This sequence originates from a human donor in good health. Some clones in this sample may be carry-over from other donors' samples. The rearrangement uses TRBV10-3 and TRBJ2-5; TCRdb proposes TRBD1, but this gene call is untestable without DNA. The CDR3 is CAIRTTDFGETQYF.